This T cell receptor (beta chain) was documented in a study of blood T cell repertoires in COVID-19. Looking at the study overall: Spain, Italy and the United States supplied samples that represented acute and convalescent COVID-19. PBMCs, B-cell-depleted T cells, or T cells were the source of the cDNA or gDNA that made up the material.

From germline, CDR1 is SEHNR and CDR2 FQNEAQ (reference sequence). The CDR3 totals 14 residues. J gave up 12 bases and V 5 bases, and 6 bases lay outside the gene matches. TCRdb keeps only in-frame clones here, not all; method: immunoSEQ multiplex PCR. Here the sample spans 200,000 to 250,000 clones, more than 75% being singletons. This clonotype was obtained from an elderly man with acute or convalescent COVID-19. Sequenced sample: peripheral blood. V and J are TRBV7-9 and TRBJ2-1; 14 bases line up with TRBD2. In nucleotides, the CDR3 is TGTGCCAGCAGCCCCGGGACTAGCGGGAGAGTGCAGTTCTTC. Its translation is CASSPGTSGRVQFF.